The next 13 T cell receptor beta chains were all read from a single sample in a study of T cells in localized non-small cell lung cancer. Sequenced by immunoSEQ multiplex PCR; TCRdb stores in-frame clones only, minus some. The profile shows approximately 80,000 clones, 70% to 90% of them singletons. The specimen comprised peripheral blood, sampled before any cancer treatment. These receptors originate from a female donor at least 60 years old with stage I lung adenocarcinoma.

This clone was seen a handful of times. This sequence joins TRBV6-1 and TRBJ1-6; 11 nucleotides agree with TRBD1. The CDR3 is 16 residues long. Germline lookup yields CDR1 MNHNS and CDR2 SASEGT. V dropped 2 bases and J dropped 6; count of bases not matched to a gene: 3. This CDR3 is CASSELDRGLNSPLHF. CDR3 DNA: TGTGCCAGCAGTGAACTGGACAGGGGGCTTAATTCACCCCTCCACTTT.

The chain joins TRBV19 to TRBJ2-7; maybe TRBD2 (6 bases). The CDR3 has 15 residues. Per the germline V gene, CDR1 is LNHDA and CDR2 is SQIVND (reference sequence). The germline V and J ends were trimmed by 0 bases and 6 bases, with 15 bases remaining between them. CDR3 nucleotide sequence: TGTGCCAGTAGTATAGAGGTACGGGAGTTGAGCGAGCAGTACTTC. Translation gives CASSIEVRELSEQYF.

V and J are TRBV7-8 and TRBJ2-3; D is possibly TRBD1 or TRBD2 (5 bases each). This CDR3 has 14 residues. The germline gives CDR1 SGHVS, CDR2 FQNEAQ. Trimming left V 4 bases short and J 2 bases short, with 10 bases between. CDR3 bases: TGTGCCAGCAGCTCACGGGACCCCACAGATACGCAGTATTTT. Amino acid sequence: CASSSRDPTDTQYF.

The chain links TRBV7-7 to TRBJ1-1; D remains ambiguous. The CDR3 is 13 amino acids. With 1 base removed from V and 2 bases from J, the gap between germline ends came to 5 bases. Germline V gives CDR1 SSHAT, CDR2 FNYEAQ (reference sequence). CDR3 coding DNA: TGTGCCAGCAGCTTAGGAGAAAACACTGAAGCTTTCTTT. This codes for CASSLGENTEAFF.

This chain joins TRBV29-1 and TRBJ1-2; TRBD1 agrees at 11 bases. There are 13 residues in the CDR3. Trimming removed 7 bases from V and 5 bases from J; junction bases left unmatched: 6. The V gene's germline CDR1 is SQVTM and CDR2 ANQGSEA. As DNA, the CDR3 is TGCAGCGCATGGACAGGGGGCGCTTATGGCTACACCTTC. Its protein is CSAWTGGAYGYTF.

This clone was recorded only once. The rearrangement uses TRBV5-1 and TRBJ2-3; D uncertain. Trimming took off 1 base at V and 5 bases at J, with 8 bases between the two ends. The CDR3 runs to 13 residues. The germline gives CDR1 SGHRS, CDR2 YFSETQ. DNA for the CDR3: TGCGCCAGCAGCTTGAACGGAATAGATACGCAGTATTTT. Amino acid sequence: CASSLNGIDTQYF.

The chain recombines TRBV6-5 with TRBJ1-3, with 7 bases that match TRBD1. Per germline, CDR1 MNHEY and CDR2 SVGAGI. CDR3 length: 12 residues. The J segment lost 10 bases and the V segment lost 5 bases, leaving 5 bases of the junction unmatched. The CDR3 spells CASSQQGRTIYF. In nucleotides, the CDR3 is TGTGCCAGCAGTCAACAGGGGCGTACCATATATTTT.

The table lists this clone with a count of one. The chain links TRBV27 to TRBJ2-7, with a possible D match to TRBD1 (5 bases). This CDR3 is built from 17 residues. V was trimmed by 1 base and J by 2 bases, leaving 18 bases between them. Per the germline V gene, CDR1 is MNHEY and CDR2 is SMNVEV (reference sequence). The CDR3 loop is CASSLYYGRDRPYEQYF. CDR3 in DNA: TGTGCCAGCAGTTTATACTATGGCAGGGATAGGCCCTACGAGCAGTACTTC.

The CDR3 loop is CASSVGRVNNEQFF. The CDR3 nucleotides are TGTGCCAGCAGCGTAGGGAGGGTGAACAATGAGCAGTTCTTC. The V call is TRBV9, the J call TRBJ2-1; TRBD2 is a possible D gene (6 bases). The CDR3 length is 14 residues. V dropped 0 bases and J dropped 5 bases, with 9 bases sitting between them. The germline V gene has CDR1 SGDLS and CDR2 YYNGEE.

The CDR3 reads CSIRDSGNTIYF. The CDR3 coding sequence is TGCAGCATCCGGGACAGTGGAAACACCATATATTTT. This chain joins TRBV29-1 and TRBJ1-3; 7 bases match TRBD1. Germline V gene sequence: CDR1 SQVTM, CDR2 ANQGSEA. J gave up 3 bases and V 8 bases, and 4 bases lay outside the gene matches. There are 12 residues in the CDR3.

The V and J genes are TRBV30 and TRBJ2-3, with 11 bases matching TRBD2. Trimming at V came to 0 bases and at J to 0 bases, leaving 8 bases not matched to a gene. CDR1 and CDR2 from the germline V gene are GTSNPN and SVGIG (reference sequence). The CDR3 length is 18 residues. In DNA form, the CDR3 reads TGTGCCTGGAGTGTTTGGCGGACTAGCGGGTCAAGCACAGATACGCAGTATTTT. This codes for CAWSVWRTSGSSTDTQYF.

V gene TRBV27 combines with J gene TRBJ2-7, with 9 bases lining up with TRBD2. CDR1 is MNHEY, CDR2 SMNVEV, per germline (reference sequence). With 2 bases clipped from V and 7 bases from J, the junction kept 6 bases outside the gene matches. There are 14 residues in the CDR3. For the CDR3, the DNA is TGTGCCAGCAGTTTAGGCGGGAGGGTGGGTGAGCAGTACTTC. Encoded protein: CASSLGGRVGEQYF.

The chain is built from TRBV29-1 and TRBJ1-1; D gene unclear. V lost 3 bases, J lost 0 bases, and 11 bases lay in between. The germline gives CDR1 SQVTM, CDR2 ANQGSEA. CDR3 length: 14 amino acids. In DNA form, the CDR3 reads TGCAGCGTTGATTTTGGTGGGATGAACACTGAAGCTTTCTTT. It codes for CSVDFGGMNTEAFF.